This T cell receptor beta chain was observed in a study of early T cells in non-severe SARS-CoV-2 infection. Looking at the study overall: Chains were unpaired, as sequencing was done on bulk RNA from unsorted whole blood.

The sample holds many counts of this clonotype. Individual cDNA molecules each received unique molecular identifiers attached to them. TCRdb reprocessed the 5' RACE reads with MiXCR, giving one entry per CDR3 protein. The repertoire has 28,000 or so distinct CDR3 sequences, 5% to 6.5% of them found once; the top ten carry approximately 4.5%. The germline CDR1 and CDR2 sequences are LGHDT and YNNKEL (reference sequence). The CDR3 has 15 residues. The V gene lost 5 bases and the J gene lost 2 bases, with 16 bases spanning the gap. Sample: whole blood. The chain uses TRBV3-1 and TRBJ2-7; weak D call: TRBD2 (5 bases). The clonotype originates from an adult who was a healthcare worker with PCR-confirmed SARS-CoV-2 infection or an uninfected control (not recorded which). CDR3 in amino acids: CASSSAPGSTYEQYF. CDR3 nucleotide sequence: TGTGCCAGCAGCTCCGCCCCGGGAAGCACCTACGAGCAGTACTTC.